The present T cell receptor beta chain was sequenced within a study of T cells in Graves' hyperthyroidism and ophthalmopathy. The CDR3 sequence is 16 residues long. Germline V CDR1 and CDR2: MNHEY, SMNVEV (reference sequence). Trimming shortened V by 6 bases and J by 0 bases, and 12 bases separated the two germline ends. Patients counted as stable if ophthalmopathy did not develop within 18 months. These patients, aged 18 to 65, had recently diagnosed hyperthyroidism lasting under 2 months. Uncontrolled infection, other autoimmune disease, pregnancy or lactation excluded patients. On the basis of clinical symptoms, serum thyroxine and TRAb, thyroid ultrasound and orbital computed tomography, diagnoses were made. From RNA transcripts, TCR beta CDR3 regions were amplified. TCR CDR3 regions were first amplified by RT-PCR with HTBI primers. TCRdb recomputed calls from the multiplex PCR reads with MiXCR, one row per CDR3 protein. Of approximately 400,000 distinct CDR3 sequences listed, approximately 15% are singletons.

This receptor was identified in a woman under 30 with Graves' hyperthyroidism. V gene TRBV27 combines with J gene TRBJ1-6; D gene ambiguous. Sequencing input: blood. The CDR3 region is CASSRSSLSYNSPLHF. The DNA of the CDR3 is TGTGCCAGCAGCCGGTCTTCCCTCTCCTATAATTCACCCCTCCACTTT.